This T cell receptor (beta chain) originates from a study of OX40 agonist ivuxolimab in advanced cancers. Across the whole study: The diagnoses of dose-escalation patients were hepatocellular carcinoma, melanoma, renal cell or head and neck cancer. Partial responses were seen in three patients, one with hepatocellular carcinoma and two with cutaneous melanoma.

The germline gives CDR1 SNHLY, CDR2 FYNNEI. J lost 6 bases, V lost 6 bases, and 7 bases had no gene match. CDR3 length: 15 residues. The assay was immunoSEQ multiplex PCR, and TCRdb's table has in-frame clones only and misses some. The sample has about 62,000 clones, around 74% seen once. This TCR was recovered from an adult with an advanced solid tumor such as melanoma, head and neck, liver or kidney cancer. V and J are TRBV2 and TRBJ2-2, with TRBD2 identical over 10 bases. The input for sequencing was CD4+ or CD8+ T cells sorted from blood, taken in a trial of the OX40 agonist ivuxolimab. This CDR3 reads CASRRTSGHSGELFF. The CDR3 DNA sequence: TGTGCCAGCAGACGGACTAGCGGACATTCCGGGGAGCTGTTTTTT. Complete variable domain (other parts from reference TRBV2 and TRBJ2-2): EPEVTQTPSHQVTQMGQEVILRCVPISNHLYFYWYRQILGQKVEFLVSFYNNEISEKSEIFDDQFSVERPDGSNFTLKIRSTKLEDSAMYFCASRRTSGHSGELFFGEGSRLTVL.